A single sample gave rise to the 26 T cell receptor beta chains below, sequenced in a study of CD8+CD57+ T cells in acquired aplastic anemia. According to the study, genomic DNA was the template for TCR beta VDJ and CDR3 profiling. TCRdb re-called the reads through MiXCR, storing one row per CDR3 protein. Of 180,000 or so distinct CDR3 sequences listed, less than 55% are singletons. The sample was sorted CD4+, CD8+, or CD8+CD57+ T cells (not recorded which) from PBMCs. These receptors came from a human donor in good health.

The table lists this clonotype with many counts. This rearrangement joins TRBV7-9 to TRBJ2-5, with D unresolved. The CDR3 spans 11 residues. Germline CDR1 reads SEHNR; CDR2 reads FQNEAQ (reference sequence). Between the trimmed V and J ends, which lost 10 bases and 4 bases, there was a span of 10 bases. The CDR3 DNA is TGTGCCATTCCGGGTCTAGAGACCCAGTACTTC. Translated: CAIPGLETQYF.

There are a few counts of this clonotype. V is TRBV24-1 and J is TRBJ2-3; the D gene could be TRBD1 or TRBD2 (6 bases each). The germline V gene has CDR1 KGHDR and CDR2 SFDVKD. V was cut by 5 bases and J by 3 bases, with 14 bases left in between. There are 15 residues in the CDR3. The CDR3 sequence: CATSGGPGATDTQYF. DNA for the CDR3: TGTGCCACCAGTGGAGGCCCGGGGGCGACAGATACGCAGTATTTT.

This clonotype was seen a few times. CDR3 in amino acids: CATSRDRNTIYF. The CDR3 nucleotides are TGTGCCACCAGCAGAGATCGCAACACCATATATTTT. The V and J genes are TRBV15 and TRBJ1-3; no clear D. The length of the CDR3 is 12 residues. The germline CDR1 and CDR2 sequences are LNHNV and YYDKDF (reference sequence). V lost 0 bases and J lost 7, with 4 bases in between.

The chain links TRBV20-1 to TRBJ2-1; 14 nucleotides agree with TRBD2. Per the germline V gene, CDR1 is DFQATT and CDR2 is SNEGSKA (reference sequence). The CDR3 covers 13 residues. Trimming took 5 bases from V and 7 from J; bases not matched to a gene: 1. As DNA, the CDR3 is TGCAGTGCTCGGACTAGCGGGAGGAATGAGCAGTTCTTC. Encoded protein: CSARTSGRNEQFF.

With respect to this clonotype: At one end, the junction sequence differs from germline, possibly due to a read error. V usage is TRBV7-2 and J usage is TRBJ2-1, with 13 bases matching TRBD2. The CDR3 length is 17 residues. Looked up from germline, CDR1 is SGHTA and CDR2 is FQGNSA. CDR3 nucleotide sequence: TGTGCCAGCAGCTTAGCGTTTAGGACTAGCGGGAGCAATAAGCAGTTCTTC. Its protein is CASSLAFRTSGSNKQFF. Drawing the rest from reference TRBV7-2 and TRBJ2-1, the complete variable domain is GAGVSQSPSNKVTEKGKDVELRCDPISGHTALYWYRQSLGQGLEFLIYFQGNSAPDKSGLPSDRFSAERTGGSVSTLTIQRTQQEDSAVYLCASSLAFRTSGSNKQFFGPGTRLTVL.

The V gene is TRBV24-1, the J gene TRBJ1-1; D is perhaps TRBD1 (5 bases). This CDR3 is built from 15 residues. V was shortened by 7 bases and J by 1 base, with 15 bases between the two germline ends. The germline CDR1 and CDR2 sequences are KGHDR and SFDVKD. CDR3 sequence reads: CATSLDGAQNTEAFF. The CDR3 nucleotides are TGTGCCACCAGCCTCGACGGGGCACAGAACACTGAAGCTTTCTTT.

The gene calls are TRBV2 and TRBJ1-5; D gene uncertain. The CDR3 has 14 residues. CDR1 and CDR2 (germline): SNHLY, FYNNEI. Trimming took off 6 bases at V and 3 bases at J, with 12 bases between the two ends. CDR3 sequence reads: CASRVLGNNQPQHF. CDR3 coding DNA: TGTGCCAGCAGAGTTTTAGGAAACAATCAGCCCCAGCATTTT.

The chain recombines TRBV12-3 or TRBV12-4 with TRBJ1-2; D remains unclear. V shed 6 bases and J shed 5 bases, with 10 bases lying between them. The CDR3 loop spans 12 amino acids. Here the CDR3 DNA reads TGTGCCAGCAGACCAACGGGGTATGGCTACACCTTC. Protein product: CASRPTGYGYTF.

The chain uses TRBV6-1 and TRBJ1-5; D call uncertain. Germline CDR1 and CDR2: MNHNS and SASEGT. V shed 2 bases and J shed 0 bases, with 8 bases lying between them. The CDR3 is 15 residues long. The CDR3 loop reads CASSELQDSNQPQHF. CDR3 in DNA: TGTGCCAGCAGTGAACTGCAGGATAGCAATCAGCCCCAGCATTTT.

This clonotype has only a few counts. The chain couples TRBV20-1 to TRBJ1-1; TRBD1 aligns across 7 bases. Per the germline V gene, CDR1 is DFQATT and CDR2 is SNEGSKA (reference sequence). The CDR3 extends over 13 amino acids. Losses at the gene ends were 7 bases for V and 1 base for J; bases not matched to a gene: 6. The CDR3 here is CSVPGQWNTEAFF. The CDR3 coding sequence is TGCAGTGTTCCGGGACAGTGGAACACTGAAGCTTTCTTT.

This chain uses TRBV10-3 with TRBJ2-2; 11 positions match TRBD1. Germline V gene data show CDR1 as ENHRY and CDR2 as SYGVKD. The CDR3 totals 15 residues. V lost 5 bases, J lost 6 bases, and 5 bases stayed unmatched. Here the CDR3 DNA reads TGTGCCATCAGTCCTAAGGGACAGGGGGCCGGGGAGCTGTTTTTT. Its protein product is CAISPKGQGAGELFF.

This clonotype turned up a few times. V is TRBV10-3 and J is TRBJ1-5, with D unresolved. Germline assignment: CDR1 ENHRY and CDR2 SYGVKD. The CDR3 extends over 15 amino acids. Trimming removed 0 bases at V and 0 bases at J, with 6 bases between. DNA of the CDR3: TGTGCCATCAGTGAGTCGGCAGATAGCAATCAGCCCCAGCATTTT. It encodes CAISESADSNQPQHF.

The genes are TRBV20-1 and TRBJ1-1; unclear D gene. CDR1 DFQATT and CDR2 SNEGSKA come from the germline V gene (reference sequence). Trimming pared 5 bases from V and 1 base from J, leaving 8 bases between. The CDR3 totals 12 residues. The CDR3 loop reads CSALRENTEAFF. The DNA of the CDR3 is TGCAGTGCTCTCAGAGAGAACACTGAAGCTTTCTTT.

This clonotype has just one count. The chain joins TRBV12-3 or TRBV12-4 to TRBJ1-2; D gene unclear. V was pared by 8 bases and J by 8 bases, with 18 bases between. The CDR3 has 13 amino acids. The CDR3 loop is CASRWAGSTGYTF. The CDR3 nucleotides read TGTGCCAGCCGATGGGCGGGGAGTACGGGCTACACCTTC.

This clonotype was recorded a few times. The rearrangement links TRBV11-2 to TRBJ2-1; TRBD2 matches at 13 bases. Losses at the gene ends were 2 bases for V and 5 bases for J; bases not matched to a gene: 3. CDR3 length: 16 residues. The V gene's germline CDR1 is SGHAT and CDR2 FQNNGV. The CDR3 DNA sequence: TGTGCCAGCAGCTTACTGGGACTAGCGGGGAACAATGAGCAGTTCTTC. It yields the protein CASSLLGLAGNNEQFF.

This clonotype was seen a handful of times. The V gene is TRBV2, the J gene TRBJ1-6; 7 bases line up with TRBD1. V was clipped by 6 bases and J by 4 bases; unmatched bases: 6. The CDR3 has 15 amino acids. Germline V CDR1 and CDR2: SNHLY, FYNNEI. CDR3 region: CASRPGTAYNSPLHF. CDR3 coding DNA: TGTGCCAGCAGACCAGGGACAGCTTATAATTCACCCCTCCACTTT.

This clonotype was seen a handful of times. The chain couples TRBV3-1 to TRBJ2-3; 9 bases match TRBD2. Trimming took 4 bases from V and 2 from J; bases not matched to a gene: 1. Looked up from germline, CDR1 is LGHDT and CDR2 is YNNKEL (reference sequence). The CDR3 has 14 amino acids. Written as DNA, the CDR3 is TGTGCCAGCAGCCGACTAGCGGTCACAGATACGCAGTATTTT. Protein: CASSRLAVTDTQYF.

V usage is TRBV29-1 and J usage is TRBJ1-3; D is uncertain. Germline V gene lookup returns CDR1 SQVTM and CDR2 ANQGSEA. Trimming took off 7 bases at V and 0 bases at J, with 7 bases between the two ends. This CDR3 has 12 amino acids. The DNA for the CDR3 is TGCAGCGCCACGAGCTCTGGAAACACCATATATTTT. Translated: CSATSSGNTIYF.

This clonotype turned up a few times. This rearrangement joins TRBV6-2 or TRBV6-3 to TRBJ2-1, with D perhaps matching TRBD2 (7 bases). Germline assignment: CDR1 MNHEY and CDR2 SVGEGT. This CDR3 comprises 16 residues. V was clipped by 2 bases and J by 4 bases, with 15 bases between them. In DNA, the CDR3 is TGTGCCAGCAGTTACGTCGGGGGGCGAGCATACAATGAGCAGTTCTTC. Translating gives CASSYVGGRAYNEQFF.

The rearrangement links TRBV24-1 to TRBJ2-5, with TRBD1 as a possible D gene (8 bases). Germline-derived CDR1 and CDR2 are KGHDR and SFDVKD. Trimming removed 5 bases at V and 4 bases at J, with 19 bases between. This CDR3 region has 16 residues. CDR3 coding DNA: TGTGCCACCAGTGGCTTGGGGACAGGCGGGGGAGAGACCCAGTACTTC. Encoded protein: CATSGLGTGGGETQYF.

This clonotype has a handful of counts. A much larger clonotype is one base distant, so this may be a read error. The chain couples TRBV12-3 or TRBV12-4 to TRBJ2-3; D uncertain. The J call is doubtful: the DNA matches TRBJ1-5 better. The CDR3 spans 11 residues. The CDR3 spells CASSLEDTQHF. CDR3 nucleotides: TGTGCCAGCAGTTTAGAAGATACGCAGCATTTT.

This clonotype occurred a few times. The rearrangement links TRBV29-1 to TRBJ2-7, with D maybe TRBD1 (6 bases). Germline V lookup: CDR1 SQVTM, CDR2 ANQGSEA. The CDR3 is 14 residues long. V dropped 6 bases and J dropped 3 bases, with 18 bases sitting between them. The chain's CDR3 is CSVTTGSDIYEQYF. CDR3 nucleotides: TGCAGCGTGACGACAGGTTCCGATATCTACGAGCAGTACTTC.

CDR3 DNA: TGTGCCCCACAGAACGGGGCCAACTATGGCTACACCTTC. Translating it yields CAPQNGANYGYTF. The chain joins TRBV24-1 to TRBJ1-2; maybe TRBD1 (5 bases). There are 13 residues in the CDR3. CDR1 is KGHDR, CDR2 SFDVKD, per germline. Trimming cost V 12 bases and J 2 bases, with 15 bases left between them.

This clonotype has only a few counts. The missing conserved phenylalanine or tryptophan at the end of this CDR3 makes a read error likely. The V call is TRBV6-5, the J call TRBJ2-5; D perhaps matches TRBD1 (6 bases). Germline V gives CDR1 MNHEY, CDR2 SVGAGI. The CDR3 runs to 15 residues. V was pared by 6 bases and J by 4 bases, with 18 bases between. CDR3 amino acids: CASRFSGVGRETQYL. DNA of the CDR3: TGTGCCAGCAGATTCTCAGGGGTAGGGAGAGAGACCCAGTACCTC.

This clonotype has a single count. A much larger clone is a single base away; this may be a read error. CDR3 sequence reads: CSARVSRGSSYNEQSF. CDR3 sequence (DNA): TGCAGTGCTAGGGTTTCTAGGGGTAGCTCCTACAATGAGCAGTCCTTC. The chain joins TRBV20-1 to TRBJ2-1; D perhaps matches TRBD1 (5 bases). CDR3 length: 16 amino acids. Germline lookup yields CDR1 DFQATT and CDR2 SNEGSKA (reference sequence).

This clonotype was observed at least ten times. J is TRBJ2-2 and V is TRBV19; D remains unclear. The CDR3 totals 15 residues. Per germline, CDR1 LNHDA and CDR2 SQIVND (reference sequence). The V gene lost 1 base and the J gene lost 4 bases, with 10 bases spanning the gap. CDR3 nucleotides: TGTGCCAGTAGTATAGGAGGCACGAGCACCGGGGAGCTGTTTTTT. It encodes CASSIGGTSTGELFF. The full variable domain, in which reference TRBV19 and TRBJ2-2 provide the parts outside the CDR3, is DGGITQSPKYLFRKEGQNVTLSCEQNLNHDAMYWYRQDPGQGLRLIYYSQIVNDFQKGDIAEGYSVSREKKESFPLTVTSAQKNPTAFYLCASSIGGTSTGELFFGEGSRLTVL.